This T cell receptor beta chain was retrieved from a study of cytomegalovirus exposure and HLA in healthy donors. General study findings and limits: It is likely that the observed cluster of highly shared sequence variants was a sequencing artifact.

Turning to this clone: What it binds is not known.

PCR amplification relied on 60 Vbeta primers (plus 13 Jbeta primers). TCRdb keeps only in-frame clones here, not all; method: immunoSEQ multiplex PCR. Among under 250,000 clones, around 85% were seen once, and the ten largest hold around 1.7%. The origin of this receptor is a man aged 45 to 65 in good health and CMV-seronegative. Sequencing was done on a sample of PBMCs.

In nucleotides, the CDR3 is TGTGCCAGCAGCCAGAGGACTACGGATTGGGACGAGCAGTACTTC. Translated: CASSQRTTDWDEQYF. The chain combines TRBV7-8 with TRBJ2-7; maybe TRBD2 (6 bases). Germline CDR1 and CDR2: SGHVS and FQNEAQ. V lost 5 bases, J lost 5 bases, and 19 bases lay in between. CDR3 length equals 15 residues.